The present entry profiles one T cell receptor (beta chain) with its context. Treatment meaning: preoperative locoregional IRX-2 cytokine immunotherapy. Only in-frame clones appear in the TCRdb table, and some are missing; sequencing was by immunoSEQ multiplex PCR. The table shows approximately 96,000 clones, with 86% occurring only once. The data belong to a study of preoperative IRX-2 immunotherapy in early breast cancer. This CDR3 has 16 residues. V was clipped by 10 bases and J by 8 bases; unmatched bases: 19. Germline CDR1 is MNHGY and CDR2 is SAAAGT. Specimen: tumor tissue, collected after IRX-2 immunotherapy. The receptor was isolated from a human donor with breast cancer. This chain uses TRBV6-8 with TRBJ1-4; 7 bases are a match to TRBD1. CDR3: CATWTGTSGEDEKLFF. CDR3 nucleotide sequence: TGTGCCACCTGGACAGGAACATCGGGGGAAGACGAAAAACTGTTTTTT.